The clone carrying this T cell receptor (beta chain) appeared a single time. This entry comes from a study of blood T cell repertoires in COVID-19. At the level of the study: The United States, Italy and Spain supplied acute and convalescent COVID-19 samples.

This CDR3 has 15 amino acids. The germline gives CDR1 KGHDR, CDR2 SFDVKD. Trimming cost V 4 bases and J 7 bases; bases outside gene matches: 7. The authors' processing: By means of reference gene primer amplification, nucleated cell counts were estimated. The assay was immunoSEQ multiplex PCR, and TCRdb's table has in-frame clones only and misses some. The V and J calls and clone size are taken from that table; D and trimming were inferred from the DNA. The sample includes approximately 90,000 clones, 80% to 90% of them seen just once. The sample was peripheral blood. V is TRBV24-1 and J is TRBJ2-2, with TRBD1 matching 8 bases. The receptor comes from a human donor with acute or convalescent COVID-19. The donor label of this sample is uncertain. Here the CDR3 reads CATSDPGQGNGELFF. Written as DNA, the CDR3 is TGTGCCACCAGTGACCCCGGACAGGGTAACGGGGAGCTGTTTTTT.